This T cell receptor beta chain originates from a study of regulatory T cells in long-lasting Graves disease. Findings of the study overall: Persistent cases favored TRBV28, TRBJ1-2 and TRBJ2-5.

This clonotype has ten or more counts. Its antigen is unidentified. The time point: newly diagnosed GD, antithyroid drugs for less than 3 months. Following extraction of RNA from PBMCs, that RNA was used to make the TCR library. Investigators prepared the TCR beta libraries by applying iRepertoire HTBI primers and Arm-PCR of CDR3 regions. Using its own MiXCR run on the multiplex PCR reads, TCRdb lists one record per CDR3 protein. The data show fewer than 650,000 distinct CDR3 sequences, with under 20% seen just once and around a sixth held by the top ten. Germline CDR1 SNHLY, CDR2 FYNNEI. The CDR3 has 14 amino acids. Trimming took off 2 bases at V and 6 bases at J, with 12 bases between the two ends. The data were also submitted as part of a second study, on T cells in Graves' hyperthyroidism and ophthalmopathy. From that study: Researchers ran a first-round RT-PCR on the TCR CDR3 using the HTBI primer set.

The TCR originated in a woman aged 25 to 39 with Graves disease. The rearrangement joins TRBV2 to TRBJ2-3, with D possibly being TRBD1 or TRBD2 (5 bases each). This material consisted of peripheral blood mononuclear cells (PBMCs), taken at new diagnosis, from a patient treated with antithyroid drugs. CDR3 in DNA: TGTGCCAGCAGTGAAAGGCAGGGCGGGGATACGCAGTATTTT. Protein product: CASSERQGGDTQYF. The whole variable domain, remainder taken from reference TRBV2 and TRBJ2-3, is EPEVTQTPSHQVTQMGQEVILRCVPISNHLYFYWYRQILGQKVEFLVSFYNNEISEKSEIFDDQFSVERPDGSNFTLKIRSTKLEDSAMYFCASSERQGGDTQYFGPGTRLTVL.